What follows are 3 T cell receptor beta chains derived from one specimen sequenced in a study of cytomegalovirus exposure and HLA in healthy donors. Primers for the PCR totalled 60 Vbeta and 13 Jbeta. Here immunoSEQ multiplex PCR was the method, and the copy in TCRdb shows in-frame clones only, minus some. The sample records some 200,000 clones, 82% being singletons. Material for sequencing was PBMCs. These receptor sequences come from a woman in her 40s in good health and CMV-seronegative.

The J gene is TRBJ2-7, the V gene TRBV5-4, with D perhaps TRBD2 (7 bases). Trimming took 5 bases from V and 2 from J, leaving 17 bases between them. The CDR3 is made up of 15 amino acids. Germline V gene data show CDR1 as SGHNT and CDR2 as YYREEE (reference sequence). CDR3 in DNA: TGTGCCAGCAGTCTCGGGGGGCTTGGTACCTACGAGCAGTACTTC. It codes for CASSLGGLGTYEQYF.

The chain joins TRBV5-1 to TRBJ1-4; 12 positions match TRBD1. The CDR3 runs 14 residues. CDR1 and CDR2 from the germline V gene are SGHRS and YFSETQ. Trimming removed 2 bases from V and 13 bases from J; junction bases left unmatched: 6. The CDR3 here is CASSFGTGGYVLFF. CDR3 DNA sequence: TGCGCCAGCAGCTTCGGGACAGGGGGCTATGTACTGTTTTTT.

This chain links TRBV4-3 with TRBJ2-1; weak D call: TRBD2 (6 bases). The CDR3 is made up of 16 amino acids. The V end was cut by 0 bases, the J end by 3 bases, with 12 bases between. In germline, CDR1 is LGHNA, CDR2 YSLEER. CDR3 bases: TGCGCCAGCAGCCAAGATTTTCGGGGGAGCTACAATGAGCAGTTCTTC. Translating gives CASSQDFRGSYNEQFF.